Given below is one T cell receptor beta chain in context. The antigen is unknown. The study ran its PCR with 60 Vbeta and 13 Jbeta primers. The protocol was immunoSEQ multiplex PCR, while the TCRdb copy is restricted to in-frame clones and leaves out a portion. The profile covers around 160,000 clones, with 65% to 80% appearing a single time and about 2.4% taken by the ten largest. V gave up 6 bases and J gave up 3 bases, with 20 bases separating them. CDR1 GTSNPN and CDR2 SVGIG come from the germline V gene (reference sequence). The length of the CDR3 is 16 residues. This entry comes from a study of cytomegalovirus exposure and HLA in healthy donors. Overall study findings and caveats: A few of the chains that were CMV-associated were confirmed in vitro to be specific for CMV antigens.

The specimen sequenced was PBMCs. This sequence joins TRBV30 and TRBJ2-2, with D uncertain. The origin of this receptor is a woman aged 40-49 years in good health and CMV-seropositive. The CDR3 is CACHRSPLVDTGELFF. For the CDR3, the DNA is TGTGCCTGTCACCGGTCCCCCCTCGTGGACACCGGGGAGCTGTTTTTT. The entire variable domain, with the rest obtained from reference TRBV30 and TRBJ2-2, is as follows: SQTIHQWPATLVQPVGSPLSLECTVEGTSNPNLYWYRQAAGRGLQLLFYSVGIGQISSEVPQNLSASRPQDRQFILSSKKLLLSDSGFYLCACHRSPLVDTGELFFGEGSRLTVL.